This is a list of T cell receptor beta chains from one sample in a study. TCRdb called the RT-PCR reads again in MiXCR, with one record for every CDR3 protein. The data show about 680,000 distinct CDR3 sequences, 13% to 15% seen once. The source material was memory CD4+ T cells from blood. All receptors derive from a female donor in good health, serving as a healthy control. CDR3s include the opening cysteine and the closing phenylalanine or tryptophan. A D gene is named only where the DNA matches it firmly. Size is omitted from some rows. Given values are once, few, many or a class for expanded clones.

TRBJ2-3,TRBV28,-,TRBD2,CASSLSGAGRTDTQYF,TGTGCCAGCAGTTTATCAGGAGCGGGGCGCACAGATACGCAGTATTTT
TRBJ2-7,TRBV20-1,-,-,CSARDVGGSVFGEQYF,TGCAGTGCTAGAGATGTGGGGGGTTCTGTATTTGGCGAGCAGTACTTC
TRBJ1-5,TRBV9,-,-,CASSTGIEQPQHF,TGTGCCAGCAGCACAGGGATAGAACAGCCCCAGCATTTT
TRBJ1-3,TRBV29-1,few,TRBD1,CSVSQGAGNTIYF,TGCAGCGTCTCACAGGGGGCTGGAAACACCATATATTTT
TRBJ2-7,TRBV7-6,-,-,CASSQGGKEYDEQYF,TGTGCCAGCAGCCAGGGGGGAAAAGAGTACGACGAGCAGTACTTC
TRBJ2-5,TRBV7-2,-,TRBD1,CASSLDQTGQETQYF,TGTGCCAGCAGCTTAGATCAGACAGGGCAAGAGACCCAGTACTTC
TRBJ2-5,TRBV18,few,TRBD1,CASSPRARQGETQYF,TGTGCCAGCTCACCGAGGGCTCGACAGGGGGAGACCCAGTACTTC
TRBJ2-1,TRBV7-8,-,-,CASSLGRSKGGYNEQFF,TGTGCCAGCAGCTTGGGGCGGTCCAAAGGGGGTTACAATGAGCAGTTCTTC
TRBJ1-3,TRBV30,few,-,CAWSVLGAFSGNTIYF,TGTGCCTGGAGTGTACTGGGGGCCTTCTCTGGAAACACCATATATTTT
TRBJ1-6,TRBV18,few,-,CASSPLSPSSYNSPLHF,TGTGCCAGCTCACCCCTGAGCCCGAGCTCCTATAATTCACCCCTCCACTTT
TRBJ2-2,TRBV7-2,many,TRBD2,CASSLVRAGGAGELFF,TGTGCCAGCAGTCTCGTAAGAGCGGGGGGAGCCGGGGAGCTGTTTTTT
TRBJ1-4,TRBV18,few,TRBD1,CASSMGTGNNEKLFF,TGTGCCAGCTCTATGGGGACAGGAAATAATGAAAAACTGTTTTTT
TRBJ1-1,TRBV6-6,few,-,CASSYLRNSMNTEAFF,TGTGCCAGCAGTTACTTGAGGAACTCCATGAACACTGAAGCTTTCTTT
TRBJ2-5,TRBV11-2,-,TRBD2,CASSLLAGGAEETQYF,TGTGCCAGCAGCTTACTAGCGGGGGGCGCGGAAGAGACCCAGTACTTC
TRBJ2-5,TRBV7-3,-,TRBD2,CASSPGGAVKTQYF,TGTGCCAGCAGCCCGGGGGGGGCGGTGAAGACCCAGTACTTC
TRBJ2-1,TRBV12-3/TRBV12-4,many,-,CASSLTRLYNEQFF,TGTGCCAGCAGCTTGACACGTCTCTACAATGAGCAGTTCTTC
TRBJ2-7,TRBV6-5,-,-,CASSLKGTYEQYF,TGTGCCAGCAGTTTAAAGGGCACCTACGAGCAGTACTTC
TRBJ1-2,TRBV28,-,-,CASSLSPLGNYGYTF,TGTGCCAGCAGTTTATCCCCTCTGGGAAACTATGGCTACACCTTC
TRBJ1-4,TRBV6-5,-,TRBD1,CASSYSGRGPAKLFF,TGTGCCAGCAGTTACTCCGGGAGGGGGCCTGCGAAACTGTTTTTT
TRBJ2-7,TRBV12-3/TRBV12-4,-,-,CASSFSGFVHEQYF,TGTGCCAGCAGTTTCTCGGGATTTGTACACGAGCAGTACTTC
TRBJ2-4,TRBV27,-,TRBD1,CASSWETGHGIQYF,TGTGCCAGCAGTTGGGAGACAGGGCACGGCATTCAGTACTTC
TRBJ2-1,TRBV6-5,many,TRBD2,CASSSDPGGWNEQFF,TGTGCCAGCAGTTCGGACCCGGGAGGATGGAATGAGCAGTTCTTC